This T cell receptor (beta chain) emerged from a study of T cell changes during pregnancy in multiple sclerosis. Assay used: immunoSEQ multiplex PCR; TCRdb lists only in-frame clones, some missing. The data hold 100,000 or so clones, with almost 95% observed a single time. V lost 3 bases and J lost 5, with 11 bases in between. The CDR3 spans 13 residues. The germline V gene encodes CDR1 LNHDA and CDR2 SQIVND (reference sequence). The sequence was collected from a female donor with multiple sclerosis, enrolled in a pregnancy study. The sequences come from peripheral blood, collected before pregnancy. J is TRBJ2-7 and V is TRBV19; D might be TRBD2 (6 bases). CDR3 coding DNA: TGTGCCAGTAGTATCGTCACTAGCAACGAGCAGTACTTC. This gives the protein CASSIVTSNEQYF.